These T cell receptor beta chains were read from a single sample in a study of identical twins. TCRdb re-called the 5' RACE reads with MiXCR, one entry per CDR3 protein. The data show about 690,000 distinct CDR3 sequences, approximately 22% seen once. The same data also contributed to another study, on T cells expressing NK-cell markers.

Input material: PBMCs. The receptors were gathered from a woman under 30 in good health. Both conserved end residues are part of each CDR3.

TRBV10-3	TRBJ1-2	CAITSTISNYGYTF
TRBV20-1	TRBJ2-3	CSADGTSGGTDTQYF
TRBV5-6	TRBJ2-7	CASRFGGSYEQYF
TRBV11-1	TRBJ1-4	CASSFTFSEGTNEKLFF
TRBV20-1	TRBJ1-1	CSASSTQGTMNTEAFF
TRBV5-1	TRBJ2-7	CASSQGQDNEQYF
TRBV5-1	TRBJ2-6	CASSFWSVYSGANVLTF
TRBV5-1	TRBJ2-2	CASSLGILPRETGELFF
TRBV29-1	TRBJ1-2	CSVEDPKVSNYGYTF
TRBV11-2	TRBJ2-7	CASSLSFISAVSSYEQYF
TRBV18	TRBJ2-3	CASSPKEGQDTQYF
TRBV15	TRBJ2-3	CATSRDATSGNADTQYF
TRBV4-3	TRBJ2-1	CASSQDQGTGSDEQFF
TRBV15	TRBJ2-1	CATSRGLGTGTYNEQFF
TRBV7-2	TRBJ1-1	CASSLWVGDTEAFF
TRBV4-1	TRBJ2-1	CASSQAGLADITMMQFF
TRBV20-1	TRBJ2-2	CSARSPEADTGELFF
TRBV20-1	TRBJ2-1	CSARDDGGAPYNEQFF
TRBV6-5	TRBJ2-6	CASTWTDPETGANVLTF
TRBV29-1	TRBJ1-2	CSVEPLREDGYTF
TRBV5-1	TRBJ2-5	CASSLVGPPGETQYF
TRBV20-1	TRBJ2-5	CSAEAENEETQYF
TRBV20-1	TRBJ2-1	CSADEGQMDEQFF
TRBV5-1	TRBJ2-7	CASSSARTGSEQYF
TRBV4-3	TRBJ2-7	CASSQDRGRYTYEQYF
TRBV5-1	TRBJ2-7	CASSPGGPYEQYF
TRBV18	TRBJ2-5	CASSPTGSYSETQYF
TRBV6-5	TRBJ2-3	CASSWERSTDTQYF
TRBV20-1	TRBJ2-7	CSARVVGGRGFGEQYF
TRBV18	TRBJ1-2	CASSRDNANYGYTF
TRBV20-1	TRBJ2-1	CSARGPGLDHNNEQFF
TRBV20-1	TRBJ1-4	CSARDRVRHEKLFF
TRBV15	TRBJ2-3	CATSARTSLGTDTQYF
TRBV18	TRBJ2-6	CASSPPGASGANVLTF
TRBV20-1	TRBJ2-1	CSARGVAGKSEQFF
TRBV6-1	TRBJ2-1	CASRGLAGASYNEQFF
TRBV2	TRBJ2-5	CASSDGVLPTETQYF
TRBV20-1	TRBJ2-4	CSASRRDKNIQYF
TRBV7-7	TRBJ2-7	CASSLRPFSSGRANEQYF
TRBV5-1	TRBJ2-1	CASSFGGGSSYNEQFF
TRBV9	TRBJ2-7	CASSVSAGSHYEQYF
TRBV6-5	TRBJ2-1	CASSYSTVGNEQFF
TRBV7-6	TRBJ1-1	CASSLAQYTEAFF
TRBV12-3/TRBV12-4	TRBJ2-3	CASSPPSGHTDTQYF
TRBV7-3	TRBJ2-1	CASSSTLSNEQFF
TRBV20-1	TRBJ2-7	CSAATGTGGNEQYF
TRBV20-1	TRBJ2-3	CSASSLAGDTQYF
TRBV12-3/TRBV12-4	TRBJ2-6	CASSPDRSLGNVLTF
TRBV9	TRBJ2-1	CASSALSGRAGTPNNEQFF
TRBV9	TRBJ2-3	CASSVLGAGVVDTQYF
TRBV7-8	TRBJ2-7	CATSGRKTRYEQYF
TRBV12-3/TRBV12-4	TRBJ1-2	CASSFLVRDGHTF